The clone carrying this T cell receptor beta chain was counted only a few times. Its specificity is unknown. This entry is derived from a study of beta chain features in type 1 diabetes. Whole-study findings and limits: There was a moderate but significant shortening of TCRB CDR3s in all four CD4+ subsets of Type 1 diabetes patients. TCRB rearrangement may or may not be influenced by HLA type; here this remained unresolved. PCR could preferentially amplify shorter templates, alike in patients and controls.

Every bit of the isolated RNA underwent reverse transcription, so sequencing read expressed TCRB transcripts. The repertoire was sequenced with immunoSEQ multiplex PCR; TCRdb's copy has only in-frame clones and lacks some. In the table there are almost 350,000 clones, 9.3% of which are singletons. The V and J ends lost 1 base and 6 bases respectively, with 7 bases between them. The V gene's germline CDR1 is SGHVS and CDR2 FQNEAQ. The CDR3 sequence is 13 residues long. Via the markers CD45RO/CCR7/CD25/CD127/CD95/CD27, stem cell-like memory, regulatory, central memory and naive CD4+ cells were sorted. The receptor was derived from a man aged 25 to 45 with type 1 diabetes. The sample consisted of central memory CD4+ T cells from blood. This sequence joins TRBV7-8 and TRBJ2-1; unclear D gene. Here the CDR3 reads CASSLGPFNEQFF. The CDR3, as DNA: TGTGCCAGCAGCTTAGGGCCATTCAATGAGCAGTTCTTC.